One sample yielded the 11 T cell receptor beta chains listed below, sequenced in a study of response to subunit inactivated influenza vaccine. Each CDR3 protein is one row after TCRdb ran MiXCR on the RT-PCR reads. This table holds more than 400,000 distinct CDR3 sequences, approximately 7.3% found once. The material was PBMCs from blood, obtained 23 months after vaccination. The source is a man between 45 and 75 years old who received an inactivated influenza vaccine.

The chain uses TRBV18 and TRBJ2-7; 9 bases fit TRBD2. The V segment lost 0 bases and the J segment 2 bases; nucleotides outside the gene matches: 2. The germline V gene encodes CDR1 KGHSH and CDR2 LQKENI. The CDR3 loop spans 15 amino acids. The CDR3: CASSPPSGGTYEQYF. DNA of the CDR3: TGTGCCAGCTCACCACCTAGCGGGGGCACCTACGAGCAGTACTTC.

This clonotype was observed a handful of times. This rearrangement joins TRBV19 to TRBJ2-7; D gene ambiguous. Trimming removed 5 bases at V and 3 bases at J, with 8 bases between. Germline V gives CDR1 LNHDA, CDR2 SQIVND (reference sequence). The CDR3 consists of 12 residues. This CDR3 reads CASSSDGYEQYF. In DNA form, the CDR3 reads TGTGCCAGTAGTTCGGACGGCTACGAGCAGTACTTC.

The table lists this clonotype with a few counts. The V call is TRBV11-2, the J call TRBJ2-7; 7 nucleotides align to TRBD2. The CDR3 has 16 residues. Germline CDR1 reads SGHAT; CDR2 reads FQNNGV. V lost 3 bases and J lost 3; bases outside the gene matches: 11. CDR3 loop: CASSLLSGGADYEQYF. The CDR3 region has the DNA TGTGCCAGCAGCTTGCTATCGGGGGGAGCGGACTACGAGCAGTACTTC.

This clonotype has only a few counts. The chain joins TRBV2 to TRBJ2-7, with a possible D match to TRBD2 (5 bases). Germline V gene lookup returns CDR1 SNHLY and CDR2 FYNNEI. This CDR3 region has 18 residues. Trimming pared 6 bases from V and 6 bases from J, leaving 30 bases between. This CDR3 reads CASRGLRAVVPRDREQYF. The CDR3 region has the DNA TGTGCCAGCAGGGGATTACGTGCAGTGGTCCCCCGGGATCGCGAGCAGTACTTC. Looking up the rest from reference TRBV2 and TRBJ2-7 gives the full variable domain: EPEVTQTPSHQVTQMGQEVILRCVPISNHLYFYWYRQILGQKVEFLVSFYNNEISEKSEIFDDQFSVERPDGSNFTLKIRSTKLEDSAMYFCASRGLRAVVPRDREQYFGPGTRLTVT.

The chain has TRBV12-3 or TRBV12-4 and TRBJ2-3; a weak D match, TRBD1 (6 bases). Between the trimmed V and J ends, which lost 6 bases and 11 bases, there was a span of 21 bases. The CDR3 runs to 14 residues. As DNA, the CDR3 is TGTGCCAGCAGCTCACCCACAGGGCCCCGGGGGCAGTATTTT. Protein product: CASSSPTGPRGQYF.

This clonotype appeared many times. The chain is built from TRBV20-1 and TRBJ1-4; D is ambiguous. The V gene's germline CDR1 is DFQATT and CDR2 SNEGSKA (reference sequence). The CDR3 has 14 residues. Trimming left V 1 base short and J 1 base short, with 7 bases between. In nucleotides, the CDR3 is TGCAGTGCTAGAGTATTGGGAACTAATGAAAAACTGTTTTTT. It encodes CSARVLGTNEKLFF.

This clonotype was detected once. V is TRBV7-9 and J is TRBJ2-3; TRBD2 is a possible D gene (6 bases). The germline CDR1 and CDR2 sequences are SEHNR and FQNEAQ (reference sequence). The germline V and J ends were trimmed by 4 bases and 5 bases, with 19 bases remaining between them. CDR3 length: 16 amino acids. CDR3 coding DNA: TGTGCCAGCAGCTCCCCCCGGGCTGGACTACGAGATACGCAGTATTTT. It codes for CASSSPRAGLRDTQYF.

This clonotype has a handful of counts. The genes are TRBV27 and TRBJ2-3, with TRBD2 matching over 7 bases. The V segment lost 3 bases and the J segment 0 bases; nucleotides outside the gene matches: 6. Looked up from germline, CDR1 is MNHEY and CDR2 is SMNVEV (reference sequence). The CDR3 is 16 residues long. CDR3 nucleotides: TGTGCCAGCAGTTTTGCGGGAGACCCGAGCACAGATACGCAGTATTTT. Protein sequence: CASSFAGDPSTDTQYF.

The rearrangement uses TRBV10-3 and TRBJ2-1; 8 bases are shared with TRBD1. The junction had 7 bases not matched to a gene; V was cut back by 4 bases and J by 5 bases. The CDR3 loop spans 15 amino acids. CDR1 ENHRY and CDR2 SYGVKD come from the germline V gene. The CDR3 loop is CAISVDRGGNNEQFF. The CDR3, as DNA: TGTGCCATCAGTGTTGACAGGGGAGGCAACAATGAGCAGTTCTTC.

The DNA of the CDR3 is TGCAGTGCTATGGGACTAGCGGGAGACAACTCCTACAATGAGCAGTTCTTC. Its translation: CSAMGLAGDNSYNEQFF. The V and J genes are TRBV20-1 and TRBJ2-1, with 14 bases lining up with TRBD2. Germline assignment: CDR1 DFQATT and CDR2 SNEGSKA (reference sequence). J was trimmed by 0 bases and V by 4 bases; bases with no gene match: 5. This CDR3 region has 17 residues.

The chain recombines TRBV5-1 with TRBJ2-1, with 13 positions matching TRBD2. V was pared by 5 bases and J by 8 bases, with 7 bases of the junction left unmatched. Germline values: CDR1 SGHRS, CDR2 YFSETQ. The CDR3 covers 15 residues. The CDR3 reads CASRLAGGPGYEQFF. CDR3 coding DNA: TGCGCCAGCAGACTAGCGGGAGGGCCGGGTTATGAGCAGTTCTTC.